The 23 T cell receptor beta chains listed next were all sequenced from one sample in a study of T cell clonotyping in hematopoietic cell transplantation. TCRdb's copy holds only in-frame clones and misses some; the assay was immunoSEQ multiplex PCR. The sample yields fewer than 20,000 clones, about two thirds seen once. Material for sequencing was peripheral blood mononuclear cells. The receptors stem from a woman aged 55-70 years in good health. Some clones in this sample may be carry-over from other donors' samples.

The chain employs TRBV2 and TRBJ1-5, with 7 bases that match TRBD1. CDR1 SNHLY and CDR2 FYNNEI come from the germline V gene. The CDR3 runs to 13 residues. V lost 7 bases and J lost 8; bases outside the gene matches: 8. The CDR3 DNA reads TGTGCCAGCACTTCTGACAGGGATGAGCCCCAGCATTTT. Protein: CASTSDRDEPQHF.

This clone was counted only a few times. The CDR3 protein is CASSATHTVGHGYTF. Here the CDR3 DNA reads TGTGCCAGCAGCGCGACCCACACCGTCGGGCATGGCTACACCTTC. The chain uses TRBV13 and TRBJ1-2; D not resolved. V was shortened by 5 bases and J by 6 bases, with 19 bases between the two germline ends. The CDR3 has 15 residues. Germline V gene lookup returns CDR1 PRHDT and CDR2 FYEKMQ (reference sequence).

This rearrangement joins TRBV4-1 to TRBJ1-5; unclear D gene. The V and J ends lost 0 bases and 5 bases respectively, with 11 bases between them. This CDR3 contains 15 residues. Germline V gene lookup returns CDR1 MGHRA and CDR2 YSYEKL. The CDR3 coding sequence is TGCGCCAGCAGCCAAGATCGTGGAGGTTATCAGCCCCAGCATTTT. This sequence encodes CASSQDRGGYQPQHF.

The gene calls are TRBV5-1 and TRBJ2-5; D may be TRBD1 (6 bases). The CDR3 covers 15 residues. The V gene lost 4 bases and the J gene lost 2 bases, with 15 bases spanning the gap. Germline lookup yields CDR1 SGHRS and CDR2 YFSETQ. CDR3 in DNA: TGCGCCAGCAGCCCGGACCTGGGACAACAAGAGACCCAGTACTTC. This translates into CASSPDLGQQETQYF.

This clone occurred a few times. The gene calls are TRBV9 and TRBJ2-7; D may match TRBD1 or TRBD2 (5 bases each). The CDR3 has 13 amino acids. Germline V CDR1 and CDR2: SGDLS, YYNGEE. Trimming took 3 bases from V and 4 from J, leaving 11 bases between them. The CDR3 spells CASSEMGEYEQYF. The CDR3, as DNA: TGTGCCAGCAGCGAAATGGGGGAGTACGAGCAGTACTTC.

This clone came up once. V gene TRBV5-1 combines with J gene TRBJ1-1; D uncertain. V was cut by 4 bases and J by 1 base, with 2 bases left in between. Germline V gives CDR1 SGHRS, CDR2 YFSETQ. This CDR3 has 11 amino acids. CDR3 residues: CASSQNTEAFF. CDR3 in DNA: TGCGCCAGCAGCCAGAACACTGAAGCTTTCTTT. Drawing the rest from reference TRBV5-1 and TRBJ1-1, the complete variable domain is KAGVTQTPRYLIKTRGQQVTLSCSPISGHRSVSWYQQTPGQGLQFLFEYFSETQRNKGNFPGRFSGRQFSNSRSEMNVSTLELGDSALYLCASSQNTEAFFGQGTRLTVV.

The rearrangement uses TRBV5-6 and TRBJ2-5, with TRBD1 matching over 8 bases. The CDR3 has 15 residues. V gave up 1 base and J gave up 5 bases; unmatched junction bases: 7. CDR1 and CDR2 from the germline V gene are SGHDT and YYEEEE. CDR3 sequence: CASSLRTGTPETQYF. The CDR3 bases are TGTGCCAGCAGCTTGAGGACAGGGACCCCGGAGACCCAGTACTTC. Full variable domain (rest looked up from reference TRBV5-6 and TRBJ2-5): DAGVTQSPTHLIKTRGQQVTLRCSPKSGHDTVSWYQQALGQGPQFIFQYYEEEERQRGNFPDRFSGHQFPNYSSELNVNALLLGDSALYLCASSLRTGTPETQYFGPGTRLLVL.

The rearrangement joins TRBV25-1 to TRBJ2-7, with D perhaps TRBD1 or TRBD2 (6 bases each). V gave up 5 bases and J gave up 2 bases, with 25 bases separating them. This CDR3 comprises 18 residues. Germline values: CDR1 MGHDK, CDR2 SYGVNS. The CDR3 coding sequence is TGTGCCAGCAGTTCATTAGGAGGGAAAACAGGGAATCCCTACGAGCAGTACTTC. It is translated as CASSSLGGKTGNPYEQYF.

The genes are TRBV10-3 and TRBJ1-4; D is uncertain. Germline assignment: CDR1 ENHRY and CDR2 SYGVKD. The CDR3 has 12 amino acids. V lost 4 bases, J lost 8 bases, and 8 bases lay in between. The CDR3 nucleotides are TGTGCCATCAGTGTCGACGGCGAAAAACTGTTTTTT. This encodes CAISVDGEKLFF.

The chain couples TRBV5-6 to TRBJ2-6; 7 bases match TRBD1. CDR3 length equals 15 residues. Germline assignment: CDR1 SGHDT and CDR2 YYEEEE. V dropped 2 bases and J dropped 6; count of bases not matched to a gene: 5. This CDR3 reads CASSLQDREANVLTF. CDR3 in DNA: TGTGCCAGCAGCTTACAAGACAGGGAGGCCAACGTCCTGACTTTC.

The V and J genes are TRBV28 and TRBJ2-5; tentatively, D is TRBD1 (6 bases). The CDR3 has 14 amino acids. In germline, CDR1 is MDHEN, CDR2 SYDVKM. The germline V and J ends were trimmed by 5 bases and 5 bases, with 15 bases remaining between them. CDR3 sequence (DNA): TGTGCCAGCAGTCCCACAGACAGGCTTGAGACCCAGTACTTC. Translated: CASSPTDRLETQYF.

This clone was counted a single time. This rearrangement joins TRBV7-7 to TRBJ2-5, with TRBD1 matching 7 bases. V shed 5 bases and J 5 bases; nucleotides not matched to a gene: 5. This CDR3 has 13 amino acids. Germline CDR1 SSHAT, CDR2 FNYEAQ (reference sequence). The CDR3 spells CASSQRQGETQYF. Written as DNA, the CDR3 is TGTGCCAGCAGCCAGAGACAGGGCGAGACCCAGTACTTC. The complete variable domain, with remaining parts taken from reference TRBV7-7 and TRBJ2-5, reads GAGVSQSPRYKVTKRGQDVTLRCDPISSHATLYWYQQALGQGPEFLTYFNYEAQPDKSGLPSDRFSAERPEGSISTLTIQRTEQRDSAMYRCASSQRQGETQYFGPGTRLLVL.

The V gene is TRBV29-1, the J gene TRBJ1-4; no clear D. The CDR3 loop spans 12 amino acids. Trimming took 3 bases from V and 5 from J, leaving 7 bases between them. Germline V CDR1 and CDR2: SQVTM, ANQGSEA. This CDR3 reads CSVEGGNEKLFF. CDR3 nucleotide sequence: TGCAGCGTTGAGGGCGGGAATGAAAAACTGTTTTTT.

This clone was counted only a few times. V is TRBV28 and J is TRBJ1-1, with 8 nucleotides matching TRBD1. Germline V gene lookup returns CDR1 MDHEN and CDR2 SYDVKM. The CDR3 has 15 residues. V dropped 6 bases and J dropped 4; count of bases not matched to a gene: 10. The CDR3 nucleotides are TGTGCCAGCAGCCCGTTGGACAGGGAGACCACTGAAGCTTTCTTT. It specifies CASSPLDRETTEAFF.

The chain carries TRBV25-1 and TRBJ1-4, with D possibly matching TRBD1 (5 bases). CDR1 and CDR2 (germline): MGHDK, SYGVNS. V was shortened by 6 bases and J by 5 bases, with 16 bases between the two germline ends. This CDR3 has 15 amino acids. CDR3 nucleotide sequence: TGTGCCAGCAGCCACGTCGGGCAGGGCAATGAAAAACTGTTTTTT. Translating it yields CASSHVGQGNEKLFF.

This sequence joins TRBV4-3 and TRBJ2-7, with a possible D match to TRBD2 (7 bases). This CDR3 has 17 amino acids. Trimming removed 0 bases from V and 2 bases from J, with 17 bases in between. In germline, CDR1 is LGHNA, CDR2 YSLEER. The CDR3, as DNA: TGCGCCAGCAGCCAAGATTGGGGAGGGGGAGAGGCCTACGAGCAGTACTTC. Amino acid sequence: CASSQDWGGGEAYEQYF.

The chain joins TRBV7-3 to TRBJ2-5; 12 bases line up with TRBD2. V shed 5 bases and J 9 bases; nucleotides not matched to a gene: 10. The CDR3 sequence is 15 residues long. Germline CDR1 SGHTA, CDR2 FQGTGA. CDR3 region: CASSPGLAGQEPQYF. In DNA form, the CDR3 reads TGTGCCAGCAGCCCAGGACTAGCGGGACAGGAGCCCCAGTACTTC. The full variable domain, its missing parts supplied by reference TRBV7-3 and TRBJ2-5, is GAGVSQTPSNKVTEKGKYVELRCDPISGHTALYWYRQSLGQGPEFLIYFQGTGAADDSGLPNDRFFAVRPEGSVSTLKIQRTERGDSAVYLCASSPGLAGQEPQYFGPGTRLLVL.

J is TRBJ1-1 and V is TRBV4-1, with D possibly being TRBD1 (5 bases). CDR1 and CDR2 from the germline V gene are MGHRA and YSYEKL. This CDR3 contains 15 residues. The V end was cut by 0 bases, the J end by 3 bases, with 11 bases between. The CDR3, as DNA: TGCGCCAGCAGCCAAGACGAGGGGATGTACACTGAAGCTTTCTTT. This translates into CASSQDEGMYTEAFF.

The rearrangement joins TRBV6-6 to TRBJ1-1; D is uncertain. The length of the CDR3 is 14 residues. Germline CDR1 is MNHNY and CDR2 is SVGAGI (reference sequence). V was cut by 2 bases and J by 7 bases, with 14 bases left in between. DNA for the CDR3: TGTGCCAGCAGTTACACACCAAGGACGGGTGAAGCTTTCTTT. Its protein is CASSYTPRTGEAFF.

This chain joins TRBV10-3 and TRBJ1-5; no firm D call. This CDR3 is built from 13 residues. Trimming removed 4 bases from V and 1 base from J, with 5 bases in between. CDR1 ENHRY and CDR2 SYGVKD come from the germline V gene. In DNA, the CDR3 is TGTGCCATCAGTGGTGACAGCAATCAGCCCCAGCATTTT. Protein sequence: CAISGDSNQPQHF.

This chain joins TRBV30 and TRBJ1-2, with D tentatively TRBD1 (5 bases). This CDR3 has 13 amino acids. The V end lost 1 base, the J end lost 3 bases, and 9 bases lay between the germline ends. Germline-derived CDR1 and CDR2 are GTSNPN and SVGIG (reference sequence). The CDR3 protein is CAWSEQGYYGYTF. CDR3 nucleotides: TGTGCCTGGAGTGAGCAGGGCTACTATGGCTACACCTTC.

This clone occurred a few times. This chain joins TRBV19 and TRBJ2-2, with 10 bases identical to TRBD2. Germline values: CDR1 LNHDA, CDR2 SQIVND (reference sequence). J gave up 0 bases and V 6 bases, and 7 bases lay outside the gene matches. The CDR3 contains 17 residues. As DNA, the CDR3 is TGTGCCAGTAGATTACTAGCGGGAAATTCGAACACCGGGGAGCTGTTTTTT. Protein: CASRLLAGNSNTGELFF.

The V gene is TRBV30, the J gene TRBJ1-2, with 8 nucleotides matching TRBD1. The CDR3 consists of 12 residues. V shed 6 bases, J shed 5 bases, and the junction held 5 bases outside the gene matches. Germline values: CDR1 GTSNPN, CDR2 SVGIG (reference sequence). The CDR3 reads CACWTGNYGYTF. CDR3 DNA: TGTGCCTGTTGGACAGGGAATTATGGCTACACCTTC.